This T cell receptor beta chain was sequenced for a study of blood T cells in healthy people across ages. There are 12 residues in the CDR3. Trimming removed 5 bases from V and 7 bases from J, with 10 bases in between. CDR1 and CDR2 from the germline V gene are SGHNT and YYREEE (reference sequence). The use of a sample-barcoded 5' primer and a J-beta primer mix characterized a second PCR of roughly 6 to 11 cycles. A single record per CDR3 protein comes from TCRdb applying MiXCR to the 5' RACE reads. Of 1.5 million to 2 million distinct CDR3 sequences in the sample, 30% to 40% were seen once. This clonotype was picked up a small number of times.

Sequencing used blood. The sequence came from a woman aged 25 to 39 in good health. The V and J genes are TRBV5-4 and TRBJ2-4; D tentatively reads TRBD1 or TRBD2 (5 bases each). In DNA, the CDR3 is TGTGCCAGCAGGGAGGACACGAACATTCAGTACTTC. Encoded protein: CASREDTNIQYF.